This record looks at one T cell receptor beta chain sequence and its context. This clonotype showed up many times. The clone's antigen remains unknown. Qualities for individual bases were not recorded, and no much larger clone is one base off. The CDR3 runs 14 residues from the cysteine to the phenylalanine. Of the read, only the CDR3 DNA is kept; its 42 bases are in frame from base 1. V and J are truncated by 6 bases and 2 bases respectively, leaving an intervening sequence of 13 bases. Taken from the germline V gene, the CDR1 and CDR2 loops are MDHEN and SYDVKM. This was a case-control study nested in a cohort of healthcare workers in London, UK, who had nasopharyngeal swab PCR tests and blood samples taken every week. Healthcare workers were recruited during the week of the UK lockdown, between 23 and 31 March 2020, and followed weekly for up to roughly 15 weeks. Receptors were amplified or captured by 5' RACE. The instrument given in TCRdb is NextSeq 500. Unique molecular identifiers were attached to individual cDNA molecules in the TCR library protocol so that sequencing error and PCR bias could be corrected. TCR alpha and beta chains were both sequenced, and the abundances of alpha and beta sequences in each sample were closely correlated with each other. The original methods were these. Decombinator V4 was used to annotate TCR sequences for V gene, J gene and CDR3. Expanded TCRs were defined as changing significantly between any two time points under a Poisson model with p below 0.0001. TCR abundances were normalised to the total number of TCRs sequenced per sample and expressed as counts per million. TRAV1-2 paired with TRAJ12, TRAJ20 or TRAJ33 defined MAIT TCRs, while TRAV10 paired with TRAJ18 defined iNKT TCRs. VDJdb, accessed on 1 November 2021, was searched for TCRs annotated for CMV, EBV and SARS-CoV-2, and TCRs annotated for more than one antigen were excluded. The public sequencing data were trimmed at Q25 with fastp and processed into clonotypes with MiXCR by TCRdb, which kept only in-frame beta chains. CDR3 protein sequences are deduplicated, and each keeps its most common genes and DNA. These V and J calls derive from TCRdb rather than the authors' analysis. The sample has fewer than 95,000 distinct CDR3 sequences on record, roughly 17% of them singletons. The ten largest account for 4.5% to 6.5% of the sample.

This specimen belongs to a study of early T cells in non-severe SARS-CoV-2 infection (dated by TCRdb to the early 2020s). Some background on the complete study: Bulk RNA from unsorted whole blood was used for TCR sequencing, so alpha and beta chains could not be paired. General findings and caveats noted by the study authors: VDJdb matching was skewed toward anti-spike CD8 responses and likely underestimated virus-specific expansions by missing private and CD4 specificities.

This specimen was whole blood, taken at baseline. The sequence was obtained from an adult who was a healthcare worker with PCR-confirmed SARS-CoV-2 infection or an uninfected control (not recorded which). Recombination joined TRBV28 with TRBJ1-2, with a tentative D gene TRBD1 over 5 matching bases. CDR3 sequence: CASSPPQGNYGYTF. The sequence in DNA is TGTGCCAGCAGCCCTCCCCAGGGAAACTATGGCTACACCTTC.